This T cell receptor (beta chain) appears in the sequencing data of a study of blood T cell repertoires in COVID-19. Study summary: COVID-19 samples collected from the United States, Italy and Spain covered acute and convalescent phases. The analysed material was cDNA or gDNA that came from T cells, B-cell-depleted T cells, or PBMCs.

Germline CDR1 and CDR2: SGHTA and FQGNSA. With 2 bases clipped from V and 3 bases from J, the junction kept 7 bases outside the gene matches. This CDR3 has 15 amino acids. In the study's own analysis: Amplification with reference gene primers provided the estimates of nucleated cell counts. Sequenced by immunoSEQ multiplex PCR; TCRdb stores in-frame clones only, minus some. D and trimming were read from the DNA, whereas the V and J calls and clone size are those reported in that table. Of 150,000 or so clones listed, nearly 85% were seen once; the top ten hold 44%. What was sequenced was peripheral blood. The TCR sequence derives from a human donor in a cohort sampled during active COVID-19. This chain joins TRBV7-2 and TRBJ2-7; TRBD2 agrees at 7 bases. CDR3 region: CASSLIWGGIYEQYF. The CDR3 coding sequence is TGTGCCAGCAGCTTAATATGGGGGGGGATCTACGAGCAGTACTTC.